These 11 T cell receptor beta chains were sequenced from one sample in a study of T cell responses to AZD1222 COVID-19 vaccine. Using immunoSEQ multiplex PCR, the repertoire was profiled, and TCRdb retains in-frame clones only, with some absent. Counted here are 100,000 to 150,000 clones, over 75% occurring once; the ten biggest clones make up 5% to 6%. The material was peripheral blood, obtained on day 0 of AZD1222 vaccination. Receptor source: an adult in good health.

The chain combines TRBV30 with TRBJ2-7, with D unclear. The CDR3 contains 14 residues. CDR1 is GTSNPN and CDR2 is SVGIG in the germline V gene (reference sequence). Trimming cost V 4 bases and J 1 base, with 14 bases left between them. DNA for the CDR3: TGTGCCTGGACCGCGAAGTTGGGTTCCTACGAGCAGTACTTC. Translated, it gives CAWTAKLGSYEQYF.

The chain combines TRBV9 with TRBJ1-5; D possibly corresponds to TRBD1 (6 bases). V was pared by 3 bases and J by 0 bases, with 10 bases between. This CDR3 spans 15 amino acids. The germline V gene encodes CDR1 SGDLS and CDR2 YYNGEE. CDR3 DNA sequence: TGTGCCAGCAGCGCGAGAGGGGGTAGCAATCAGCCCCAGCATTTT. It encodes CASSARGGSNQPQHF.

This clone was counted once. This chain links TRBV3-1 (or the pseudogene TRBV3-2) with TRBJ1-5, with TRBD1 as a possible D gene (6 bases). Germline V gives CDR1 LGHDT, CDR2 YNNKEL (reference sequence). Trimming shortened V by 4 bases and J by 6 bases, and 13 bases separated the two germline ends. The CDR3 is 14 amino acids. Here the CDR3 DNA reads TGTGCCAGCAGCCGCGGGGGCGCGAGTCAGCCCCAGCATTTT. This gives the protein CASSRGGASQPQHF.

For the CDR3, the DNA is TGTGCCAGCAGCTTGTCCATTCAAAGGTCCGATCAGCCCCAGCATTTT. Its protein product is CASSLSIQRSDQPQHF. The J gene is TRBJ1-5, the V gene TRBV5-5, with D hard to call. V lost 1 base, J lost 5 bases, and 16 bases lay in between. CDR1 SGHKS and CDR2 YYEKEE come from the germline V gene (reference sequence). The length of the CDR3 is 16 residues.

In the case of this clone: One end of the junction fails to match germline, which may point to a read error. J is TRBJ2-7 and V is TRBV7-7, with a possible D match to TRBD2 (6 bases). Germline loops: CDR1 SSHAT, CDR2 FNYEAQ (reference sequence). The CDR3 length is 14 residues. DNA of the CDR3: TGTGCTAGCAGCTTAGGCGGGACCCTGGGTGAGCAGTACTTC. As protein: CASSLGGTLGEQYF.

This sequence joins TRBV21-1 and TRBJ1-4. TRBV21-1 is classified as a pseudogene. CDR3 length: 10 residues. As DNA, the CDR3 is TGTGCCCCCATCGGTCCCAAACTGTTTTTT. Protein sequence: CAPIGPKLFF.

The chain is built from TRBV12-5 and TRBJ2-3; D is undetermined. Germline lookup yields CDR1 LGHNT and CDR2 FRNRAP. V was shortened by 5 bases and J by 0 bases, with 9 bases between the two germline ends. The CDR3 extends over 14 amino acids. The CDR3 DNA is TGTGCTAGTGGTCCGACCATGAGCACAGATACGCAGTATTTT. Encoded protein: CASGPTMSTDTQYF. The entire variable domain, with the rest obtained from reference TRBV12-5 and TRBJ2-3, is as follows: DARVTQTPRHKVTEMGQEVTMRCQPILGHNTVFWYRQTMMQGLELLAYFRNRAPLDDSGMPKDRFSAEMPDATLATLKIQPSEPRDSAVYFCASGPTMSTDTQYFGPGTRLTVL.

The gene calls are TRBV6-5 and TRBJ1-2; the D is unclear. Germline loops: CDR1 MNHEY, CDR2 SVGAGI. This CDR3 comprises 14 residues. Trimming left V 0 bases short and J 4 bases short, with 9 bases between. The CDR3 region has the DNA TGTGCCAGCAGTTACTCTTTAGGGTCCTATGGCTACACCTTC. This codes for CASSYSLGSYGYTF.

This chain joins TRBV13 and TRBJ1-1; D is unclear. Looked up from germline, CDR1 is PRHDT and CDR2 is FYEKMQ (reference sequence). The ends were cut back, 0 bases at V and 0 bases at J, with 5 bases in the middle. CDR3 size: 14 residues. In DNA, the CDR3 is TGTGCCAGCAGCTTAGGACAGCTGAACACTGAAGCTTTCTTT. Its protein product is CASSLGQLNTEAFF.

The CDR3 protein is CAIRGDRAGNTIYF. The CDR3 DNA reads TGTGCCATCCGCGGGGACAGGGCTGGAAACACCATATATTTT. This chain links TRBV10-3 with TRBJ1-3; 9 bases fit TRBD1. This CDR3 spans 14 amino acids. V lost 8 bases, J lost 2 bases, and 4 bases stayed unmatched. CDR1 and CDR2 from the germline V gene are ENHRY and SYGVKD.

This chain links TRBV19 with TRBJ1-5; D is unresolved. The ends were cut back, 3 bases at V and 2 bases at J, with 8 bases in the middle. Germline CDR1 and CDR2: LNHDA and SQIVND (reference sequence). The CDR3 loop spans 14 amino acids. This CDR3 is CASSIPYGNQPQHF. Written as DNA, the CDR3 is TGTGCCAGTAGTATCCCCTACGGCAATCAGCCCCAGCATTTT.